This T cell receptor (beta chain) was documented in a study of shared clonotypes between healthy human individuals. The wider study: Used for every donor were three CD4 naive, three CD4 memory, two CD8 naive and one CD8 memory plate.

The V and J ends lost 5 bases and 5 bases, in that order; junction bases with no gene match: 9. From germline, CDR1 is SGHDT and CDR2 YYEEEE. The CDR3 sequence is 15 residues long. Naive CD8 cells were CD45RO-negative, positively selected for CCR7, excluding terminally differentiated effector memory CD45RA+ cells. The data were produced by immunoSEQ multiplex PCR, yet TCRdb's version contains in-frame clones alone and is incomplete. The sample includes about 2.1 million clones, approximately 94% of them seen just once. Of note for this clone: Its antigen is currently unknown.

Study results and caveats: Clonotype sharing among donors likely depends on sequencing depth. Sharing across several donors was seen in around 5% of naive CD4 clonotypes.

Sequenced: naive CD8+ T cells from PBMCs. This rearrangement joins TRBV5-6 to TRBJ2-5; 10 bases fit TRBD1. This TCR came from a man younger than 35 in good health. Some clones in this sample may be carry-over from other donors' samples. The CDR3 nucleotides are TGTGCCAGCAGATACGGGACAGGGGTTACGGAGACCCAGTACTTC. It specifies CASRYGTGVTETQYF.